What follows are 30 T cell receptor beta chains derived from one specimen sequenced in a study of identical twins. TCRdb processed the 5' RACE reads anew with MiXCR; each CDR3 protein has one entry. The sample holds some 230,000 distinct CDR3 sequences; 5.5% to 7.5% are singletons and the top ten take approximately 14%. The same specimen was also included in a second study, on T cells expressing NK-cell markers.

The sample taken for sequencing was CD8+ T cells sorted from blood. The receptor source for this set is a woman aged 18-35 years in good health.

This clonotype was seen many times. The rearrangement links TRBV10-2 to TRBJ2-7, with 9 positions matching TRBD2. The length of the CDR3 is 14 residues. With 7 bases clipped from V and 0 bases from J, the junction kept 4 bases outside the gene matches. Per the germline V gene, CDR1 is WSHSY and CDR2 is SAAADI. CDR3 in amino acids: CASILAGVSYEQYF. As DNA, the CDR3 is TGCGCCAGCATTTTAGCGGGGGTCTCCTACGAGCAGTACTTC.

The CDR3 sequence is CASSPWLAGGGNTGELFF. As DNA, the CDR3 is TGTGCCAGCAGCCCGTGGCTAGCGGGGGGAGGGAACACCGGGGAGCTGTTTTTT. The chain carries TRBV9 and TRBJ2-2, with 11 bases that match TRBD2. CDR1 and CDR2 (germline): SGDLS, YYNGEE. The CDR3 spans 18 residues. V lost 4 bases to trimming and J lost 1 base; unmatched junction nucleotides: 9.

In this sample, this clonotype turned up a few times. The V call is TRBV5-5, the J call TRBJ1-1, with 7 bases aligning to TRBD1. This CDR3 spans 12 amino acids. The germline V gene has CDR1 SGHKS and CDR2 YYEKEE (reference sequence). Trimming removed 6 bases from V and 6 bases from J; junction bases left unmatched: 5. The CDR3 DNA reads TGTGCCAGCATATTCAGGGGGTCTGAAGCTTTCTTT. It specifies CASIFRGSEAFF.

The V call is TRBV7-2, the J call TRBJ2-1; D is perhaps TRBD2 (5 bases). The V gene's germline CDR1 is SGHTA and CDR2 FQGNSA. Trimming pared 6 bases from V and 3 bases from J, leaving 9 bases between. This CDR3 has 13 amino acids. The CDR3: CASRQLDYNEQFF. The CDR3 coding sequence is TGTGCCAGCAGGCAACTAGACTACAATGAGCAGTTCTTC.

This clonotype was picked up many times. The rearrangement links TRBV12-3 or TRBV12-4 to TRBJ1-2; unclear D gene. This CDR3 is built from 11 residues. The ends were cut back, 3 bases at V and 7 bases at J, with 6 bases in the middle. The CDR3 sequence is CASSFGSGYTF. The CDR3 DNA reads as TGTGCCAGCAGTTTTGGGTCTGGCTACACCTTC.

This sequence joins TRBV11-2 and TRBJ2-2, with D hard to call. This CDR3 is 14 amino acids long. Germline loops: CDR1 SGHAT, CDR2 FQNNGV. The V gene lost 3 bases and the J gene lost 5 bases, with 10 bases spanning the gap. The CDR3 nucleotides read TGTGCCAGCAGCTTTATCTCCATGACCGGGGAGCTGTTTTTT. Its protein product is CASSFISMTGELFF.

CDR3 sequence: CASSLWGMGGVAFF. The CDR3 DNA is TGTGCCAGCAGTTTATGGGGTATGGGGGGCGTAGCTTTCTTT. The gene calls are TRBV27 and TRBJ1-1, with a weak D call TRBD1 (6 bases). The CDR3 extends over 14 amino acids. Trimming stripped 1 base from V and 10 bases from J, with 16 bases between. The germline V gene encodes CDR1 MNHEY and CDR2 SMNVEV (reference sequence).

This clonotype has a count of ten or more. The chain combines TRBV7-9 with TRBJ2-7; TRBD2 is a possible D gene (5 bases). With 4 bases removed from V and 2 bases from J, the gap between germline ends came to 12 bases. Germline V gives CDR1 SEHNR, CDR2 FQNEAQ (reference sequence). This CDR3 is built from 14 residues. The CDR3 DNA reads TGTGCCAGCAGCTCCCGGGAAACTCCCTACGAGCAGTACTTC. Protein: CASSSRETPYEQYF.

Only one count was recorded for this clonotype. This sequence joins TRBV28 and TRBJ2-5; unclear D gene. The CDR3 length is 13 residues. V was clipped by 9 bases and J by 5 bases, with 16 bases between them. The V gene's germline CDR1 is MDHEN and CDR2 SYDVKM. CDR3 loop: CARGPVLEETQYF. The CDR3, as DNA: TGTGCCAGGGGCCCCGTGCTCGAGGAGACCCAGTACTTC. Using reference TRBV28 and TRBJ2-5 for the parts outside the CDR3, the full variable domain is DVKVTQSSRYLVKRTGEKVFLECVQDMDHENMFWYRQDPGLGLRLIYFSYDVKMKEKGDIPEGYSVSREKKERFSLILESASTNQTSMYLCARGPVLEETQYFGPGTRLLVL.

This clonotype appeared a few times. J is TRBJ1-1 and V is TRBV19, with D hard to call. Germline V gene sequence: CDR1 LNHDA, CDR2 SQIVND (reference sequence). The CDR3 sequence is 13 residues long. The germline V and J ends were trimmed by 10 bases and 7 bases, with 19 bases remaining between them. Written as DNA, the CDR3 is TGTGCCATAGGAGATCCCTATAGTGATGAAGCTTTCTTT. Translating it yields CAIGDPYSDEAFF.

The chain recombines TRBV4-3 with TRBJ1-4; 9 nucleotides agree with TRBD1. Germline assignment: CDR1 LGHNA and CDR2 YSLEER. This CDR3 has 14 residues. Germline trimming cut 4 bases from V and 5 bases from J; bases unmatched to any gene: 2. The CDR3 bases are TGCGCCAGCAGCCGAGGGACAGGGAATGAAAAACTGTTTTTT. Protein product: CASSRGTGNEKLFF.

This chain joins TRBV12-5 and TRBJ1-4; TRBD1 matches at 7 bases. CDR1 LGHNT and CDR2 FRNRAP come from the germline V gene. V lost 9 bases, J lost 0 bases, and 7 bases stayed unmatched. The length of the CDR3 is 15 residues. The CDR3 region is CASGTAVPTNEKLFF. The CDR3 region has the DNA TGTGCTAGCGGGACAGCAGTTCCAACTAATGAAAAACTGTTTTTT. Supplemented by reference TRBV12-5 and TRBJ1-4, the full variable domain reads DARVTQTPRHKVTEMGQEVTMRCQPILGHNTVFWYRQTMMQGLELLAYFRNRAPLDDSGMPKDRFSAEMPDATLATLKIQPSEPRDSAVYFCASGTAVPTNEKLFFGSGTQLSVL.

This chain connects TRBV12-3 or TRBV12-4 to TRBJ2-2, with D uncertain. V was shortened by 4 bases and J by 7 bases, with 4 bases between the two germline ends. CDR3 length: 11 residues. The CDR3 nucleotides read TGTGCCAGCAGTTGCAGCGGGGAGCTGTTTTTT. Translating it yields CASSCSGELFF.

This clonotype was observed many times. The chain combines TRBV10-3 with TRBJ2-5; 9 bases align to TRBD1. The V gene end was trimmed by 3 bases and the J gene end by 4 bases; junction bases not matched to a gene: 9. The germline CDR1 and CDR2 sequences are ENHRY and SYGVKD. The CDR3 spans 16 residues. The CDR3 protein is CAISDGDRAEAETQYF. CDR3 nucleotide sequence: TGTGCCATCAGTGATGGGGACAGGGCCGAAGCAGAGACCCAGTACTTC.

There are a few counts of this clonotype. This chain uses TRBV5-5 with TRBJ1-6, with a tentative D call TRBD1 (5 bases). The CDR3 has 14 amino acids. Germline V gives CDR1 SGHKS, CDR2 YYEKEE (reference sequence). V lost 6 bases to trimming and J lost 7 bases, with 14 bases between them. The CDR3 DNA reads TGTGCCAGCAAGTCCGTACAGGACAATTCACCCCTCCACTTT. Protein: CASKSVQDNSPLHF.

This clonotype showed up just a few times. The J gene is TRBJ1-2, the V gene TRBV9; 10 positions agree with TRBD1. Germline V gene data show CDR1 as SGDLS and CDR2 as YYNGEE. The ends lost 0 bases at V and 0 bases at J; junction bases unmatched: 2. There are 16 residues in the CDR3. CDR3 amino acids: CASSVEGQGTNYGYTF. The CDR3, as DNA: TGTGCCAGCAGCGTAGAGGGACAGGGGACTAACTATGGCTACACCTTC.

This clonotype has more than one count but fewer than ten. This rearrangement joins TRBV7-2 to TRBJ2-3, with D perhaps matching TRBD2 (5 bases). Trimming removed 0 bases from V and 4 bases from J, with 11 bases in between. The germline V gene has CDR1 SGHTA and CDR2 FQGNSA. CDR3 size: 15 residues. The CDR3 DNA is TGTGCCAGCAGCTTAGCGGGAGTTTCCGCAGATACGCAGTATTTT. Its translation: CASSLAGVSADTQYF.

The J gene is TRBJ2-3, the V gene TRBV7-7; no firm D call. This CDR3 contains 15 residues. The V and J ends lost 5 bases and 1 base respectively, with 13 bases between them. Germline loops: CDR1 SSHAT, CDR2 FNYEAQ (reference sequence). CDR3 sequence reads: CASSLSPARTDTQYF. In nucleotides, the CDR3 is TGTGCCAGCAGCCTCAGTCCGGCCCGCACAGATACGCAGTATTTT. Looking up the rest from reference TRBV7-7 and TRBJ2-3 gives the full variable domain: GAGVSQSPRYKVTKRGQDVTLRCDPISSHATLYWYQQALGQGPEFLTYFNYEAQPDKSGLPSDRFSAERPEGSISTLTIQRTEQRDSAMYRCASSLSPARTDTQYFGPGTRLTVL.

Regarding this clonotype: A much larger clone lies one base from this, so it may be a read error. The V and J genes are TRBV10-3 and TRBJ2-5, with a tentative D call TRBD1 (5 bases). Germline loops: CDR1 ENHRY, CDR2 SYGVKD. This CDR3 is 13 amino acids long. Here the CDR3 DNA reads TGTGCCATCAGTGAGATGGGGCCGGAGACCCAGCACTTC. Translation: CAISEMGPETQHF.

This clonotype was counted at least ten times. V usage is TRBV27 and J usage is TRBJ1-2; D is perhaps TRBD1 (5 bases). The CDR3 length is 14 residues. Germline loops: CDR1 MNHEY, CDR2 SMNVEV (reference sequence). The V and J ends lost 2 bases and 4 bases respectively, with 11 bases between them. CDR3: CASSLERGGYGYTF. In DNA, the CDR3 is TGTGCCAGCAGTTTAGAACGGGGCGGCTATGGCTACACCTTC.

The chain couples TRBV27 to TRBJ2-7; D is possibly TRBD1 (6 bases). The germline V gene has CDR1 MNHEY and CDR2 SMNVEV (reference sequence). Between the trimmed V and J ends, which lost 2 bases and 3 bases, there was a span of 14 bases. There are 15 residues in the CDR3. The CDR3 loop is CASSLTGTWDYEQYF. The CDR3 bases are TGTGCCAGCAGTTTAACCGGGACATGGGACTACGAGCAGTACTTC.

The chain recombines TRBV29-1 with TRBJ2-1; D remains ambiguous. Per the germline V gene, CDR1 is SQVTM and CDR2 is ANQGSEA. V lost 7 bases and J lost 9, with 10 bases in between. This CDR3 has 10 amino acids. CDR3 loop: CSAGWAEQFF. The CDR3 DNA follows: TGCAGCGCCGGCTGGGCTGAGCAGTTCTTC.

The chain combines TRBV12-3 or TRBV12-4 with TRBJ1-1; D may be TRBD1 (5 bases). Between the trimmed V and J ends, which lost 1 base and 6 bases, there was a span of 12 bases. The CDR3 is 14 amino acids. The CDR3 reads CASSLGMTDPEAFF. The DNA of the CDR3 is TGTGCCAGCAGTTTAGGGATGACAGACCCTGAAGCTTTCTTT.

The CDR3 is CASRWTGAYNEQFF. DNA for the CDR3: TGTGCCAGCAGATGGACAGGGGCCTACAATGAGCAGTTCTTC. The gene calls are TRBV27 and TRBJ2-1; 9 positions match TRBD1. The junction had 2 bases not matched to a gene; V was cut back by 6 bases and J by 2 bases. Germline CDR1 and CDR2: MNHEY and SMNVEV (reference sequence). The CDR3 sequence is 14 residues long.

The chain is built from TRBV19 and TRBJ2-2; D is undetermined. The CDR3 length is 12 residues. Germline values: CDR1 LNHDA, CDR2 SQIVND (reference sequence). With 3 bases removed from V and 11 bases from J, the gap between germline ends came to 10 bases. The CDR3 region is CASSILGIELFF. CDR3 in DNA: TGTGCCAGTAGTATCTTGGGAATTGAGCTGTTTTTT. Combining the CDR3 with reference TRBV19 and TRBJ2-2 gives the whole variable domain DGGITQSPKYLFRKEGQNVTLSCEQNLNHDAMYWYRQDPGQGLRLIYYSQIVNDFQKGDIAEGYSVSREKKESFPLTVTSAQKNPTAFYLCASSILGIELFFGEGSRLTVL.

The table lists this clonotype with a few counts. CDR3 amino acids: CASSLDYVTQETQYF. DNA of the CDR3: TGTGCCAGCAGCTTGGATTATGTAACACAAGAGACCCAGTACTTC. The genes are TRBV5-5 and TRBJ2-5, with D unclear. Trimming took off 0 bases at V and 2 bases at J, with 11 bases between the two ends. This CDR3 has 15 amino acids. The germline gives CDR1 SGHKS, CDR2 YYEKEE (reference sequence).

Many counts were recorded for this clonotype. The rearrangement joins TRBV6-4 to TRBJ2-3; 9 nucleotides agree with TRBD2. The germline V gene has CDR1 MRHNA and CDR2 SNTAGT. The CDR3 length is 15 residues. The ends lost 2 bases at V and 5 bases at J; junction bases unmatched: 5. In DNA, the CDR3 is TGTGCCAGCAGTGACCAGCGGGGGGACATAGATACGCAGTATTTT. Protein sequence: CASSDQRGDIDTQYF.

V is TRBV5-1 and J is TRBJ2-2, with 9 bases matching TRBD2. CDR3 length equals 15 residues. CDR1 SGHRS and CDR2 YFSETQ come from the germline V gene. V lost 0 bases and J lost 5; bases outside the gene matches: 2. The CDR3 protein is CASSLGSGRTGELFF. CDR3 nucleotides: TGCGCCAGCAGCTTGGGTAGCGGGAGAACCGGGGAGCTGTTTTTT.

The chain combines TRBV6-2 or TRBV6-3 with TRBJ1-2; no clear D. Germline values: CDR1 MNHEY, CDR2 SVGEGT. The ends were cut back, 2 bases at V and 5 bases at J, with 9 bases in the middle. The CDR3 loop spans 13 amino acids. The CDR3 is CASSYATEYGYTF. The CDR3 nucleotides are TGTGCCAGCAGTTACGCGACGGAATATGGCTACACCTTC.

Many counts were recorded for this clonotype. The CDR3 region has the DNA TGTGCCAGCACCATCGCTCCGGGCTCTAGCACAGATACGCAGTATTTT. Translation: CASTIAPGSSTDTQYF. The chain combines TRBV12-3 or TRBV12-4 with TRBJ2-3; no firm D call. Deletions cut 7 bases from V and 0 bases from J, with 17 bases between. The CDR3 totals 16 residues.